Following are 23 T cell receptor beta chains from one sample sequenced in a study of quantifying T cell responses using KT2 cells. Study overall: cDNA was made from DNase-treated RNA using alpha and beta constant primers.

A single-stranded UMI oligo with SP2 sequence was ligated to cDNA 3' ends. First-round PCR used roughly 4 cycles and beta primers RC1.1 and RC1.2 covering TRBC1 and TRBC2. TCRdb redid the calling of the UMI-ligation and nested PCR reads with MiXCR, one entry per CDR3 protein. Of some 48,000 distinct CDR3 sequences listed, around a tenth are singletons. The sequenced material came from PBMCs spiked with cells of the T cell clone KT2. The origin of the receptors is a human donor.

This chain uses TRBV6-5 with TRBJ1-1; 9 nucleotides agree with TRBD1. The CDR3 runs 16 residues. Germline-derived CDR1 and CDR2 are MNHEY and SVGAGI. The V gene end was trimmed by 9 bases and the J gene end by 1 base; junction bases not matched to a gene: 12. The CDR3 sequence: CASKLRDRAGNTEAFF. The CDR3 nucleotides read TGTGCCAGTAAACTCCGGGACAGGGCGGGGAACACTGAAGCTTTCTTT.

V and J are TRBV30 and TRBJ1-4, with a weak D call TRBD1 (5 bases). This CDR3 region has 12 residues. Germline V lookup: CDR1 GTSNPN, CDR2 SVGIG (reference sequence). CDR3 sequence: CALGRENEKLFF. The DNA of the CDR3 is TGTGCGTTGGGCAGGGAAAATGAAAAACTGTTTTTT.

The gene calls are TRBV5-1 and TRBJ2-2, with TRBD2 as a possible D gene (6 bases). The CDR3 has 15 residues. Trimming removed 0 bases from V and 3 bases from J, with 9 bases in between. Germline CDR1 is SGHRS and CDR2 is YFSETQ. The CDR3: CASSLEGGYTGELFF. The CDR3 DNA reads TGCGCCAGCAGCTTGGAAGGAGGGTACACCGGGGAGCTGTTTTTT.

The rearrangement uses TRBV2 and TRBJ2-1, with TRBD2 matching over 8 bases. The CDR3 sequence is 14 residues long. V was clipped by 5 bases and J by 5 bases; unmatched bases: 5. From germline, CDR1 is SNHLY and CDR2 FYNNEI. The CDR3 region is CASSSGGLDNEQFF. The CDR3 DNA follows: TGTGCCAGCAGTTCGGGAGGGCTAGACAATGAGCAGTTCTTC.

The chain links TRBV14 to TRBJ2-7, with a weak D call TRBD1 (5 bases). V lost 0 bases, J lost 3 bases, and 9 bases lay in between. Germline values: CDR1 SGHDN, CDR2 FVKESK. The CDR3 loop spans 14 amino acids. DNA of the CDR3: TGTGCCAGCAGCCAAGACAGGGCCCTCTACGAGCAGTACTTC. It encodes CASSQDRALYEQYF.

The gene calls are TRBV13 and TRBJ2-1; 9 bases match TRBD1. Trimming cost V 5 bases and J 8 bases; bases outside gene matches: 10. The CDR3 length is 15 residues. Germline V gene sequence: CDR1 PRHDT, CDR2 FYEKMQ (reference sequence). The CDR3 bases are TGTGCCAGCAGCACAAACAGGGGGCGCGTTGATGAGCAGTTCTTC. Its translation is CASSTNRGRVDEQFF.

This clonotype has ten or more counts. The CDR3 DNA follows: TGTGCCAGCAGTTTAGCGCAGTCTGAAAAACTGTTTTTT. This encodes CASSLAQSEKLFF. The chain carries TRBV12-3 or TRBV12-4 and TRBJ1-4; D is undetermined. The CDR3 is made up of 13 amino acids. Trimming pared 0 bases from V and 7 bases from J, leaving 6 bases between.

This clonotype was seen more than once but under ten times. The rearrangement links TRBV29-1 to TRBJ1-2; D remains ambiguous. This CDR3 has 9 amino acids. Per the germline V gene, CDR1 is SQVTM and CDR2 is ANQGSEA. CDR3 sequence reads: CSMFHGYTF. The CDR3 DNA is TGCAGTATGTTCCATGGCTACACCTTC. Variable domain in full (rest from reference TRBV29-1 and TRBJ1-2): SAVISQKPSRDICQRGTSLTIQCQVDSQVTMMFWYRQQPGQSLTLIATANQGSEATYESGFVIDKFPISRPNLTFSTLTVSNMSPEDSSIYLCSMFHGYTFGSGTRLTVV.

In nucleotides, the CDR3 is TGTGCCAGCAGCTGGGACAGATCTGAAGCTTTCTTT. Protein product: CASSWDRSEAFF. The V gene is TRBV7-9, the J gene TRBJ1-1; 7 bases match TRBD1. The length of the CDR3 is 12 residues. Germline V gene data show CDR1 as SEHNR and CDR2 as FQNEAQ (reference sequence). Trimming removed 4 bases from V and 6 bases from J; junction bases left unmatched: 2.

This chain links TRBV2 with TRBJ2-3; weak D call: TRBD2 (5 bases). V shed 6 bases and J shed 6 bases, with 10 bases lying between them. Germline values: CDR1 SNHLY, CDR2 FYNNEI. This CDR3 region has 12 residues. The CDR3 nucleotides read TGTGCCAGCAGGGCGGGCAGCGATACGCAGTATTTT. Translation gives CASRAGSDTQYF.

This chain joins TRBV4-2 and TRBJ1-6, with 9 bases fitting TRBD1. Looked up from germline, CDR1 is LGHNA and CDR2 is YNFKEQ. The CDR3 extends over 16 amino acids. V lost 0 bases and J lost 5; bases outside the gene matches: 2. The CDR3 region has the DNA TGTGCCAGCAGCCAAGAACAGGGGGCCAATAATTCACCCCTCCACTTT. Translated: CASSQEQGANNSPLHF.

Many counts were recorded for this clonotype. The V gene is TRBV5-4, the J gene TRBJ1-1, with D perhaps TRBD1 (5 bases). CDR3 length: 16 residues. Germline V lookup: CDR1 SGHNT, CDR2 YYREEE (reference sequence). V was clipped by 4 bases and J by 5 bases, with 21 bases between them. CDR3 amino acids: CASSSHTFSEGTEAFF. The CDR3 DNA sequence: TGTGCCAGCAGCAGCCACACCTTTAGCGAGGGGACTGAAGCTTTCTTT.

This clonotype showed up just a few times. The chain recombines TRBV12-3 or TRBV12-4 with TRBJ2-3; D ambiguous. The CDR3 totals 16 residues. Trimming took 2 bases from V and 1 from J, leaving 13 bases between them. CDR3 region: CASSLSLVMRTDTQYF. The DNA of the CDR3 is TGTGCCAGCAGTTTAAGTTTGGTTATGCGCACAGATACGCAGTATTTT.

This clonotype was seen more than once but under ten times. The chain links TRBV27 to TRBJ1-1; D gene ambiguous. The ends were cut back, 5 bases at V and 7 bases at J, with 11 bases in the middle. The CDR3 sequence is 12 residues long. Germline CDR1 reads MNHEY; CDR2 reads SMNVEV (reference sequence). CDR3 nucleotide sequence: TGTGCCAGCAGTCTCATCCCCGGTGAAGCTTTCTTT. Translating gives CASSLIPGEAFF.

The rearrangement uses TRBV7-3 and TRBJ2-3, with D perhaps being TRBD1 or TRBD2 (5 bases each). Germline CDR1 SGHTA, CDR2 FQGTGA. The CDR3 sequence is 15 residues long. V gave up 5 bases and J gave up 2 bases, with 14 bases separating them. The CDR3 here is CASSLMGTNTDTQYF. In DNA, the CDR3 is TGTGCCAGCAGCCTTATGGGGACCAACACAGATACGCAGTATTTT.

This clonotype showed up many times. This chain's CDR3 is CASSQMAFTGELFF. The CDR3 DNA is TGTGCCAGCAGCCAAATGGCCTTCACCGGGGAGCTGTTTTTT. The J gene is TRBJ2-2, the V gene TRBV3-1; D gene ambiguous. The CDR3 consists of 14 residues. The germline CDR1 and CDR2 sequences are LGHDT and YNNKEL (reference sequence). Trimming cost V 2 bases and J 4 bases, with 8 bases left between them.

By its share, this clonotype is medium-sized. The rearrangement links TRBV27 to TRBJ2-6, with D unresolved. Trimming cost V 1 base and J 0 bases, with 10 bases left between them. Germline V gives CDR1 MNHEY, CDR2 SMNVEV (reference sequence). The length of the CDR3 is 17 residues. CDR3 sequence (DNA): TGTGCCAGCAGTTTATGGGCCAGCGACTCTGGGGCCAACGTCCTGACTTTC. Translated, it gives CASSLWASDSGANVLTF. Combining the CDR3 with reference TRBV27 and TRBJ2-6 gives the whole variable domain EAQVTQNPRYLITVTGKKLTVTCSQNMNHEYMSWYRQDPGLGLRQIYYSMNVEVTDKGDVPEGYKVSRKEKRNFPLILESPSPNQTSLYFCASSLWASDSGANVLTFGAGSRLTVL.

In its sample, this clonotype was seen many times. The V gene is TRBV2, the J gene TRBJ2-5, with D possibly TRBD2 on 6 matching bases. This CDR3 has 15 amino acids. Trimming cost V 3 bases and J 4 bases, with 15 bases left between them. CDR1 SNHLY and CDR2 FYNNEI come from the germline V gene. The CDR3 loop reads CASSDPSEGRETQYF. DNA of the CDR3: TGTGCCAGCAGTGATCCTAGCGAAGGGCGAGAGACCCAGTACTTC.

This clonotype was detected a few times. The genes are TRBV5-1 and TRBJ2-3, with TRBD2 matching over 9 bases. This CDR3 region has 14 residues. Per germline, CDR1 SGHRS and CDR2 YFSETQ. J was trimmed by 5 bases and V by 5 bases; bases with no gene match: 6. The CDR3 nucleotides are TGCGCCAGCAGTGGACTAGCGAGTATAGATACGCAGTATTTT. Translated, it gives CASSGLASIDTQYF.

This clonotype has ten or more counts. This chain joins TRBV18 and TRBJ2-5; either TRBD1 or TRBD2 may fit D (5 bases each). The germline V gene encodes CDR1 KGHSH and CDR2 LQKENI. This CDR3 spans 12 amino acids. Trimming cost V 2 bases and J 4 bases, with 5 bases left between them. This CDR3 reads CASSPGGETQYF. CDR3 DNA sequence: TGTGCCAGCTCACCAGGGGGAGAGACCCAGTACTTC.

The chain is built from TRBV7-6 and TRBJ1-5, with TRBD1 as a possible D gene (5 bases). The CDR3 has 14 amino acids. The V end lost 1 base, the J end lost 6 bases, and 10 bases lay between the germline ends. From germline, CDR1 is SGHVS and CDR2 FNYEAQ. As DNA, the CDR3 is TGTGCCAGCAGCTTAGAGCAGGGTATTCAGCCCCAGCATTTT. Protein product: CASSLEQGIQPQHF.

This clonotype was observed once. The V gene is TRBV10-1, the J gene TRBJ1-1; D is perhaps TRBD1 (6 bases). Trimming pared 0 bases from V and 5 bases from J, leaving 13 bases between. Germline CDR1 is WNHNN and CDR2 is SYGVQD (reference sequence). This CDR3 region has 15 residues. CDR3 coding DNA: TGCGCCAGCAGTGAGTCGAGGCAGGGGTTAACTGAAGCTTTCTTT. Protein: CASSESRQGLTEAFF.

This clonotype was counted a few times. The chain joins TRBV7-8 to TRBJ2-3, with a weak D call TRBD2 (5 bases). CDR3 length: 16 residues. Between the trimmed V and J ends, which lost 2 bases and 4 bases, there was a span of 16 bases. Germline CDR1 SGHVS, CDR2 FQNEAQ. CDR3 amino acids: CASSLIVRGRADTQYF. The DNA for the CDR3 is TGTGCCAGCAGCTTAATCGTACGGGGTAGGGCAGATACGCAGTATTTT.